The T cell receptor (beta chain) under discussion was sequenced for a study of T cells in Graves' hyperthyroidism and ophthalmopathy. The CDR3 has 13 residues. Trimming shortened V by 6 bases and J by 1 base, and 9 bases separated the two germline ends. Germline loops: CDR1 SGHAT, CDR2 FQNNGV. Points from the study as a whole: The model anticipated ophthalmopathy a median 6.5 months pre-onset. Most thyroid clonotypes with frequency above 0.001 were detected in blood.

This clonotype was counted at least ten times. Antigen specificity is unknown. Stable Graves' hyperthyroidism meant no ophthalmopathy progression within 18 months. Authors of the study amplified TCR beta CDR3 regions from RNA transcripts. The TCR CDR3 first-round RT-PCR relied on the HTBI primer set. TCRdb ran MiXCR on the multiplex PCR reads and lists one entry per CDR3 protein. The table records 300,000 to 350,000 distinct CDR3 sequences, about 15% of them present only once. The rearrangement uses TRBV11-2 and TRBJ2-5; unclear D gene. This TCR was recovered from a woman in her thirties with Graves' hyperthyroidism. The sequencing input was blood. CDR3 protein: CASSPSGQETQYF. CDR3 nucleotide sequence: TGTGCCAGCAGTCCGAGTGGCCAAGAGACCCAGTACTTC.